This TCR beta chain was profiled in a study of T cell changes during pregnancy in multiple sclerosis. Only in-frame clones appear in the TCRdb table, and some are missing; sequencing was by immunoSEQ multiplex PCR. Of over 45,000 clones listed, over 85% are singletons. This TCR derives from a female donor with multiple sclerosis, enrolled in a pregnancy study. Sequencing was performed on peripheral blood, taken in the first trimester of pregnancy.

Written as DNA, the CDR3 is TGTGCCTGGAGTGAGGGAGACCTTTATCAGCCCCAGCATTTT. It yields the protein CAWSEGDLYQPQHF. The J gene is TRBJ1-5, the V gene TRBV30, with D hard to call. V dropped 1 base and J dropped 5 bases, with 12 bases sitting between them. Germline values: CDR1 GTSNPN, CDR2 SVGIG (reference sequence). CDR3 length equals 14 residues.